Shown below are 20 T cell receptor beta chains from a single sample sequenced in a study of blood T cell repertoires in COVID-19. Profiled with immunoSEQ multiplex PCR; TCRdb holds only in-frame clones, not every one. The sample carries 300,000 to 450,000 clones, around 89% recorded once. Sequences were obtained from PBMCs or T cells enriched from blood (not recorded which). All receptors derive from a young man who had recovered from COVID-19.

J is TRBJ1-5 and V is TRBV7-9, with 7 positions matching TRBD1. The germline V gene has CDR1 SEHNR and CDR2 FQNEAQ (reference sequence). This CDR3 has 14 amino acids. V lost 0 bases, J lost 7 bases, and 3 bases stayed unmatched. The DNA for the CDR3 is TGTGCCAGCAGCTTAGCGGAGGGGGCCCAGCCCCAGCATTTT. Translating gives CASSLAEGAQPQHF.

The chain carries TRBV3-1 (or the pseudogene TRBV3-2) and TRBJ2-5; 11 nucleotides match TRBD2. Germline CDR1 and CDR2: LGHDT and YNNKEL (reference sequence). The CDR3 sequence is 16 residues long. After removal of 3 bases from V and 1 base from J, the junction contained 4 bases not matched to a gene. CDR3 loop: CASSHLAGGSQETQYF. The CDR3 DNA follows: TGTGCCAGCAGCCATCTAGCGGGGGGCTCCCAAGAGACCCAGTACTTC.

This clone was observed once. The chain recombines TRBV20-1 with TRBJ2-3; 8 bases align to TRBD1. The CDR3 contains 11 residues. Germline V lookup: CDR1 DFQATT, CDR2 SNEGSKA (reference sequence). V shed 6 bases, J shed 8 bases, and the junction held 4 bases outside the gene matches. This chain's CDR3 is CSAWTGTTQYF. CDR3 nucleotides: TGCAGTGCATGGACAGGGACTACGCAGTATTTT.

The chain has TRBV29-1 and TRBJ1-1; D perhaps matches TRBD1 (6 bases). Germline V gives CDR1 SQVTM, CDR2 ANQGSEA. The V end lost 3 bases, the J end lost 4 bases, and 12 bases lay between the germline ends. This CDR3 contains 13 residues. The CDR3 loop is CSVDQGGGTEAFF. CDR3 nucleotide sequence: TGCAGCGTTGATCAGGGAGGGGGCACTGAAGCTTTCTTT.

This rearrangement joins TRBV4-1 to TRBJ1-1; TRBD1 matches 8 bases. Germline V gene lookup returns CDR1 MGHRA and CDR2 YSYEKL. The CDR3 is 13 amino acids. J lost 6 bases, V lost 4 bases, and 4 bases had no gene match. DNA for the CDR3: TGCGCCAGCAGCCTGCAGGGGGCGTCTGAAGCTTTCTTT. It encodes CASSLQGASEAFF.

J is TRBJ2-2 and V is TRBV6-4; D not certain. Trimming removed 3 bases at V and 7 bases at J, with 12 bases between. CDR1 is MRHNA, CDR2 SNTAGT, per germline. The CDR3 contains 14 residues. The CDR3 region is CASSEELLLGELFF. CDR3 sequence (DNA): TGTGCCAGCAGTGAAGAGTTGCTACTCGGGGAGCTGTTTTTT.

The CDR3 coding sequence is TGTGCCAGCAGGACCGGGGGGGGGTTGACGTACGAGCAGTACTTC. It specifies CASRTGGGLTYEQYF. V usage is TRBV6-5 and J usage is TRBJ2-7; 8 bases match TRBD2. CDR1 is MNHEY and CDR2 is SVGAGI in the germline V gene. V was clipped by 6 bases and J by 4 bases; unmatched bases: 11. The CDR3 is 15 amino acids.

The V and J genes are TRBV7-8 and TRBJ1-4; 9 bases agree with TRBD1. This CDR3 is built from 15 residues. CDR1 is SGHVS, CDR2 FQNEAQ, per germline. V gave up 5 bases and J gave up 2 bases; unmatched junction bases: 3. As DNA, the CDR3 is TGTGCCAGCAGCACCGGGACAGGGACTAATGAAAAACTGTTTTTT. Translated, it gives CASSTGTGTNEKLFF.

The chain employs TRBV24-1 and TRBJ2-3; the match to TRBD2 covers 11 bases. CDR1 is KGHDR, CDR2 SFDVKD, per germline. J lost 2 bases, V lost 5 bases, and 11 bases had no gene match. This CDR3 contains 18 residues. In nucleotides, the CDR3 is TGTGCCACCAGTGGGCCCGGGGGGACTAGCGGCCTCACAGATACGCAGTATTTT. Its translation is CATSGPGGTSGLTDTQYF.

The chain employs TRBV4-2 and TRBJ1-1, with D possibly being TRBD1 (5 bases). Germline lookup yields CDR1 LGHNA and CDR2 YNFKEQ. The V end lost 1 base, the J end lost 2 bases, and 11 bases lay between the germline ends. CDR3 length equals 15 residues. CDR3 DNA: TGTGCCAGCAGCCAAGGTCAGGGCGGCAACACTGAAGCTTTCTTT. Its protein is CASSQGQGGNTEAFF.

In its sample, this clone was seen once. This chain uses TRBV3-1 (or the pseudogene TRBV3-2) with TRBJ2-1, with 10 bases matching TRBD1. Germline V CDR1 and CDR2: LGHDT, YNNKEL (reference sequence). There are 15 residues in the CDR3. V shed 1 base and J 7 bases; nucleotides not matched to a gene: 4. CDR3 nucleotide sequence: TGTGCCAGCAGCCAAGGACAGGGGGCTTCGAATGAGCAGTTCTTC. This codes for CASSQGQGASNEQFF.

This clone appeared a single time. The chain joins TRBV19 to TRBJ2-5, with 9 bases matching TRBD2. The CDR3 runs to 18 residues. V shed 7 bases, J shed 4 bases, and the junction held 19 bases outside the gene matches. From germline, CDR1 is LNHDA and CDR2 SQIVND (reference sequence). The CDR3 DNA reads as TGTGCCAGTACCCGAGTGCTAGCGGGATCGGGGACGGGAGAGACCCAGTACTTC. Translated: CASTRVLAGSGTGETQYF.

The J gene is TRBJ2-7, the V gene TRBV28; 9 nucleotides line up with TRBD1. Germline V CDR1 and CDR2: MDHEN, SYDVKM. The CDR3 covers 14 residues. J gave up 3 bases and V 7 bases, and 7 bases lay outside the gene matches. CDR3 coding DNA: TGTGCCAGCACCCAGGGACAGGGTTTCTACGAGCAGTACTTC. This codes for CASTQGQGFYEQYF.

The chain combines TRBV6-5 with TRBJ2-7; TRBD1 agrees at 7 bases. This CDR3 comprises 15 residues. The V gene's germline CDR1 is MNHEY and CDR2 SVGAGI. J was trimmed by 4 bases and V by 6 bases; bases with no gene match: 12. The CDR3 spells CASSHDSGTEYEQYF. The CDR3 nucleotides are TGTGCCAGCAGCCACGACTCCGGGACAGAATACGAGCAGTACTTC.

This chain uses TRBV7-9 with TRBJ1-1; D remains unclear. The CDR3 has 13 amino acids. Per germline, CDR1 SEHNR and CDR2 FQNEAQ (reference sequence). Trimming removed 4 bases at V and 0 bases at J, with 6 bases between. CDR3 protein: CASSSTLNTEAFF. In DNA, the CDR3 is TGTGCCAGCAGCTCAACATTGAACACTGAAGCTTTCTTT.

The CDR3 bases are TGCAGCGTTGGGTGGAGGCTAGCGGGAGTAACAGATACGCAGTATTTT. This sequence encodes CSVGWRLAGVTDTQYF. This chain joins TRBV29-1 and TRBJ2-3; TRBD2 matches at 10 bases. V shed 4 bases, J shed 3 bases, and the junction held 10 bases outside the gene matches. Germline loops: CDR1 SQVTM, CDR2 ANQGSEA. The CDR3 has 16 amino acids.

V is TRBV9 and J is TRBJ1-6; 10 bases are shared with TRBD1. CDR1 and CDR2 from the germline V gene are SGDLS and YYNGEE. CDR3 length: 15 residues. With 4 bases clipped from V and 6 bases from J, the junction kept 4 bases outside the gene matches. CDR3 bases: TGTGCCAGCAGCCAAGGGACAGGGGTTAATTCACCCCTCCACTTT. This encodes CASSQGTGVNSPLHF.

This sequence joins TRBV12-3 or TRBV12-4 and TRBJ2-1; D is uncertain. This CDR3 is built from 11 residues. The V end was cut by 2 bases, the J end by 8 bases, with 4 bases between. The CDR3 coding sequence is TGTGCCAGCAGTTTAACTCATGAGCAGTTCTTC. This codes for CASSLTHEQFF.

The V and J genes are TRBV5-1 and TRBJ1-2, with 11 bases matching TRBD1. The germline V gene has CDR1 SGHRS and CDR2 YFSETQ. CDR3 length: 15 amino acids. V lost 8 bases to trimming and J lost 5 bases; unmatched junction nucleotides: 11. This chain's CDR3 is CASNGQGALGYGYTF. CDR3 DNA: TGCGCCAGTAACGGACAGGGGGCCTTAGGGTATGGCTACACCTTC. Variable domain in full (rest from reference TRBV5-1 and TRBJ1-2): KAGVTQTPRYLIKTRGQQVTLSCSPISGHRSVSWYQQTPGQGLQFLFEYFSETQRNKGNFPGRFSGRQFSNSRSEMNVSTLELGDSALYLCASNGQGALGYGYTFGSGTRLTVV.

The sample holds one count of this clone. CDR3 sequence (DNA): TGTGCCACCAGTGCCCCAGGCGGGAGTCAGTTCTTC. Protein sequence: CATSAPGGSQFF. V and J are TRBV24-1 and TRBJ2-1, with 7 bases identical to TRBD2. Trimming at V came to 5 bases and at J to 13 bases, leaving 7 bases not matched to a gene. The germline gives CDR1 KGHDR, CDR2 SFDVKD. The length of the CDR3 is 12 residues.